These 30 T cell receptor beta chains share one sample of origin, sequenced in a study of OX40 agonist ivuxolimab in advanced cancers. The method was immunoSEQ multiplex PCR; TCRdb's version includes in-frame clones alone and lacks a portion of them. This sample has approximately 35,000 clones, with roughly four fifths found just once. The sequencing here drew on CD4+ or CD8+ T cells sorted from blood, taken in a trial of the OX40 agonist ivuxolimab. The source of these receptors is an adult with an advanced solid tumor such as melanoma, head and neck, liver or kidney cancer.

V usage is TRBV14 and J usage is TRBJ1-1; D is unresolved. Germline-derived CDR1 and CDR2 are SGHDN and FVKESK. Between the trimmed V and J ends, which lost 4 bases and 4 bases, there was a span of 16 bases. This CDR3 has 15 amino acids. CDR3 in DNA: TGTGCCAGCAGCCCCACCCTAGGGCCCACCACTGAAGCTTTCTTT. It translates to CASSPTLGPTTEAFF.

V and J are TRBV7-8 and TRBJ1-4; no firm D call. The CDR3 has 15 amino acids. Trimming pared 5 bases from V and 0 bases from J, leaving 10 bases between. Germline-derived CDR1 and CDR2 are SGHVS and FQNEAQ. The CDR3 nucleotides are TGTGCCAGCAGCCGGATGGGAGCAACTAATGAAAAACTGTTTTTT. Translating it yields CASSRMGATNEKLFF.

This chain connects TRBV5-5 to TRBJ1-4; D possibly corresponds to TRBD1 (6 bases). CDR1 is SGHKS and CDR2 is YYEKEE in the germline V gene (reference sequence). The CDR3 contains 13 residues. V dropped 4 bases and J dropped 7 bases, with 11 bases sitting between them. CDR3 residues: CASSPVGAEKLFF. CDR3 DNA: TGTGCCAGCAGCCCGGTGGGGGCTGAAAAACTGTTTTTT.

This chain links TRBV28 with TRBJ2-4, with 8 bases fitting TRBD2. V shed 4 bases, J shed 1 base, and the junction held 3 bases outside the gene matches. The V gene's germline CDR1 is MDHEN and CDR2 SYDVKM. The CDR3 extends over 15 amino acids. Here the CDR3 DNA reads TGTGCCAGCAGTTCAGGCGGGGGGGCCAAAAACATTCAGTACTTC. As protein: CASSSGGGAKNIQYF.

The chain combines TRBV7-6 with TRBJ1-3; D is perhaps TRBD1 (5 bases). This CDR3 has 15 residues. Germline V lookup: CDR1 SGHVS, CDR2 FNYEAQ. Trimming cost V 1 base and J 1 base, with 8 bases left between them. CDR3 DNA sequence: TGTGCCAGCAGCTTAGGGACAACTTCTGGAAACACCATATATTTT. It encodes CASSLGTTSGNTIYF. Based on the CDR3 plus reference TRBV7-6 and TRBJ1-3, the full variable domain is GAGVSQSPRYKVTKRGQDVALRCDPISGHVSLYWYRQALGQGPEFLTYFNYEAQQDKSGLPNDRFSAERPEGSISTLTIQRTEQRDSAMYRCASSLGTTSGNTIYFGEGSWLTVV.

The chain recombines TRBV5-1 with TRBJ2-2; 8 nucleotides line up with TRBD1. Germline V CDR1 and CDR2: SGHRS, YFSETQ. This CDR3 is 15 amino acids long. The V and J ends lost 4 bases and 8 bases, in that order; junction bases with no gene match: 10. The CDR3 loop is CASSRNRGSNGELFF. CDR3 coding DNA: TGCGCCAGCAGCAGAAACAGGGGGAGTAATGGGGAGCTGTTTTTT.

The chain combines TRBV19 with TRBJ2-3; D is possibly TRBD2 (5 bases). The V and J ends lost 7 bases and 4 bases respectively, with 21 bases between them. Germline V CDR1 and CDR2: LNHDA, SQIVND (reference sequence). The length of the CDR3 is 16 residues. The CDR3 here is CASTLGSWTGPDTQYF. The CDR3 coding sequence is TGTGCCAGTACCCTGGGGTCCTGGACTGGGCCAGATACGCAGTATTTT.

This clone turned up a few times. The sample holds other DNA sequences that translate to the same CDR3. J is TRBJ1-2 and V is TRBV30; 7 bases map to TRBD1. This CDR3 spans 14 amino acids. Germline loops: CDR1 GTSNPN, CDR2 SVGIG (reference sequence). V shed 5 bases and J 3 bases; nucleotides not matched to a gene: 9. The CDR3 DNA is TGTGCCTGGGAAAGTACAGGGGAAGACTATGGCTACACCTTC. Its translation is CAWESTGEDYGYTF.

This chain joins TRBV19 and TRBJ2-1, with 7 bases aligning to TRBD2. Trimming cost V 3 bases and J 4 bases; bases outside gene matches: 3. Germline V gene sequence: CDR1 LNHDA, CDR2 SQIVND (reference sequence). The CDR3 totals 14 residues. The DNA of the CDR3 is TGTGCCAGTAGTATTTCTAGCGGATACAATGAGCAGTTCTTC. Its translation is CASSISSGYNEQFF.

The V gene is TRBV10-3, the J gene TRBJ1-2, with 9 bases matching TRBD1. The CDR3 runs to 14 residues. The ends lost 6 bases at V and 3 bases at J; junction bases unmatched: 5. Germline V gene sequence: CDR1 ENHRY, CDR2 SYGVKD. The DNA of the CDR3 is TGTGCCATCAGGGCGGACAGGGGCTACTATGGCTACACCTTC. As protein: CAIRADRGYYGYTF.

The chain recombines TRBV5-1 with TRBJ2-2; TRBD1 agrees at 7 bases. The ends lost 2 bases at V and 7 bases at J; junction bases unmatched: 5. CDR1 and CDR2 from the germline V gene are SGHRS and YFSETQ. The CDR3 length is 14 residues. The CDR3 coding sequence is TGCGCCAGCAGCTTTGACAGGGATCGCGGGGAGCTGTTTTTT. Translated: CASSFDRDRGELFF.

This chain uses TRBV6-5 with TRBJ1-2; 7 bases are a match to TRBD1. The V gene end was trimmed by 2 bases and the J gene end by 2 bases; junction bases not matched to a gene: 2. Germline CDR1 and CDR2: MNHEY and SVGAGI. The CDR3 runs 14 residues. The CDR3 region has the DNA TGTGCCAGCAGTTACCGACAGGGAAACTATGGCTACACCTTC. This gives the protein CASSYRQGNYGYTF.

The V call is TRBV9, the J call TRBJ2-3; 8 positions match TRBD2. CDR3 size: 18 residues. V trimming: 4 bases; J trimming: 1 base; junction bases outside the gene matches: 14. The germline gives CDR1 SGDLS, CDR2 YYNGEE. CDR3 DNA sequence: TGTGCCAGCAGCACGAGCGGGGGACCCCCTTTCGGCACAGATACGCAGTATTTT. As protein: CASSTSGGPPFGTDTQYF. Looking up the rest from reference TRBV9 and TRBJ2-3 gives the full variable domain: DSGVTQTPKHLITATGQRVTLRCSPRSGDLSVYWYQQSLDQGLQFLIQYYNGEERAKGNILERFSAQQFPDLHSELNLSSLELGDSALYFCASSTSGGPPFGTDTQYFGPGTRLTVL.

The chain recombines TRBV6-5 with TRBJ1-2, with D possibly TRBD1 on 5 matching bases. V lost 0 bases and J 4 bases, leaving 12 bases between the germline ends. In germline, CDR1 is MNHEY, CDR2 SVGAGI. This CDR3 contains 15 residues. This CDR3 reads CASSYSGRAGYGYTF. DNA of the CDR3: TGTGCCAGCAGTTACTCGGGCAGGGCCGGCTATGGCTACACCTTC.

The rearrangement joins TRBV30 to TRBJ1-6; the match to TRBD1 covers 7 bases. The germline CDR1 and CDR2 sequences are GTSNPN and SVGIG (reference sequence). Unmatched junction bases numbered 9, after V lost 3 bases and J lost 7 bases. The CDR3 sequence is 15 residues long. The CDR3 region has the DNA TGTGCCTGGAGACATACCGGGGGACAGAATTCACCCCTCCACTTT. This encodes CAWRHTGGQNSPLHF.

This rearrangement joins TRBV5-1 to TRBJ2-7; 7 positions match TRBD1. Germline CDR1 and CDR2: SGHRS and YFSETQ. J was trimmed by 1 base and V by 4 bases; bases with no gene match: 5. This CDR3 has 14 amino acids. CDR3 in amino acids: CASSTQTGSYEQYF. In DNA form, the CDR3 reads TGCGCCAGCAGCACGCAGACAGGGTCCTACGAGCAGTACTTC.

V is TRBV6-1 and J is TRBJ2-1; D assignment may be TRBD1 or TRBD2 (5 bases each). The CDR3 length is 14 residues. V shed 0 bases and J shed 2 bases, with 5 bases lying between them. Germline CDR1 is MNHNS and CDR2 is SASEGT. The DNA for the CDR3 is TGTGCCAGCAGTGAAGCGGGGGCCTACAATGAGCAGTTCTTC. Residues: CASSEAGAYNEQFF.

The chain carries TRBV19 and TRBJ1-2; TRBD1 might be the D (5 bases). The CDR3 is 15 residues long. Trimming removed 0 bases at V and 4 bases at J, with 12 bases between. CDR1 is LNHDA and CDR2 is SQIVND in the germline V gene (reference sequence). The DNA of the CDR3 is TGTGCCAGTAGTATAGATCTACAGGTTAGCTATGGCTACACCTTC. Protein: CASSIDLQVSYGYTF.

The chain has TRBV7-8 and TRBJ2-5; the D gene could be TRBD1 or TRBD2 (6 bases each). The J call may be incorrect, as the DNA end agrees better with TRBJ2-7. Germline V gene data show CDR1 as SGHVS and CDR2 as FQNEAQ. The CDR3 contains 15 residues. CDR3 sequence: CASSLEGGQAYEQYF. The CDR3 bases are TGTGCCAGCAGCTTAGAAGGGGGGCAAGCCTACGAGCAGTACTTC.

The genes are TRBV5-1 and TRBJ2-5; 9 bases map to TRBD2. J was trimmed by 3 bases and V by 5 bases; bases with no gene match: 5. This CDR3 is 14 amino acids long. Germline V gene lookup returns CDR1 SGHRS and CDR2 YFSETQ. CDR3 coding DNA: TGCGCCAGCAGTCCTAGCGGGGTGGAAGAGACCCAGTACTTC. Translated: CASSPSGVEETQYF.

The chain joins TRBV6-1 to TRBJ2-4; 7 nucleotides match TRBD2. Per the germline V gene, CDR1 is MNHNS and CDR2 is SASEGT. The CDR3 covers 16 residues. J was trimmed by 5 bases and V by 3 bases; bases with no gene match: 10. The CDR3 loop reads CASSEFWEGSQNIQYF. The CDR3 DNA reads as TGTGCCAGCAGTGAGTTTTGGGAGGGGTCCCAAAACATTCAGTACTTC.

The rearrangement links TRBV5-1 to TRBJ2-7; D is ambiguous. The ends were cut back, 0 bases at V and 0 bases at J, with 13 bases in the middle. Looked up from germline, CDR1 is SGHRS and CDR2 is YFSETQ. CDR3 length: 16 residues. CDR3 protein: CASSLAPHSSSYEQYF. The CDR3 DNA reads TGCGCCAGCAGCTTGGCACCCCACTCGAGCTCCTACGAGCAGTACTTC.

In its sample, this clone is medium-sized. The chain is built from TRBV10-2 and TRBJ1-5; D call uncertain. V was shortened by 10 bases and J by 4 bases, with 11 bases between the two germline ends. The V gene's germline CDR1 is WSHSY and CDR2 SAAADI. This CDR3 region has 12 residues. Here the CDR3 reads CATSDPNQPQHF. CDR3 sequence (DNA): TGCGCCACCTCCGATCCAAATCAGCCCCAGCATTTT.

The chain joins TRBV28 to TRBJ1-5; D not resolved. The CDR3 runs to 14 residues. CDR1 is MDHEN, CDR2 SYDVKM, per germline. V lost 6 bases and J lost 6, with 15 bases in between. The CDR3 protein is CASSPTNSAQPQHF. CDR3 coding DNA: TGTGCCAGCAGCCCCACCAACTCGGCTCAGCCCCAGCATTTT.

The chain joins TRBV7-7 to TRBJ2-5; the match to TRBD1 covers 9 bases. The V and J ends lost 1 base and 2 bases, in that order; junction bases with no gene match: 8. The germline V gene has CDR1 SSHAT and CDR2 FNYEAQ (reference sequence). This CDR3 comprises 17 residues. CDR3 DNA sequence: TGTGCCAGCAGCTTAGGAAGGGCGGGGACAGGGCAAGAGACCCAGTACTTC. Translating gives CASSLGRAGTGQETQYF.

This chain links TRBV11-2 with TRBJ1-4; 9 bases are shared with TRBD1. Germline CDR1 reads SGHAT; CDR2 reads FQNNGV. The CDR3 runs to 15 residues. With V trimmed by 5 bases and J by 8 bases, 9 bases remained unmatched. CDR3 in DNA: TGTGCCAGCAGCCCTAACAGGGGGCTCGGGGAAAAACTGTTTTTT. This codes for CASSPNRGLGEKLFF.

The CDR3 DNA sequence: TGTGCCAGCAGTTCCGGACAGGGACAGAATTCACCCCTCCACTTT. It specifies CASSSGQGQNSPLHF. This rearrangement joins TRBV6-5 to TRBJ1-6; 8 nucleotides agree with TRBD1. Germline values: CDR1 MNHEY, CDR2 SVGAGI. V shed 4 bases, J shed 7 bases, and the junction held 6 bases outside the gene matches. The CDR3 sequence is 15 residues long.

The chain couples TRBV11-2 to TRBJ2-5; D might be TRBD1 (7 bases). The CDR3 is 14 amino acids. Trimming removed 5 bases from V and 4 bases from J, with 14 bases in between. Germline values: CDR1 SGHAT, CDR2 FQNNGV. CDR3 nucleotides: TGTGCCAGCAGCCTTCAGGGGGGCGCAGAGACCCAGTACTTC. Residues: CASSLQGGAETQYF.

V is TRBV25-1 and J is TRBJ1-2, with 7 positions matching TRBD1. The CDR3 consists of 14 residues. CDR1 is MGHDK and CDR2 is SYGVNS in the germline V gene. The ends lost 5 bases at V and 2 bases at J; junction bases unmatched: 5. The CDR3 region is CASSRGQLNYGYTF. The CDR3 coding sequence is TGTGCCAGCAGTCGGGGACAGCTGAACTATGGCTACACCTTC.

The chain is built from TRBV5-4 and TRBJ2-7; possibly TRBD1 for D (5 bases). Germline loops: CDR1 SGHNT, CDR2 YYREEE (reference sequence). The CDR3 has 14 amino acids. Trimming removed 2 bases at V and 0 bases at J, with 9 bases between. The CDR3 nucleotides read TGTGCCAGCAGCTTCGGTGGGGCCTCCTACGAGCAGTACTTC. Encoded protein: CASSFGGASYEQYF.